The rows below give T cell receptor beta chains drawn from one sample of a study of control samples from healthy donors and cancer patients. Assay used: immunoSEQ multiplex PCR; TCRdb lists only in-frame clones, some missing. Of 150,000 or so clones in the sample, around 88% were seen once. The sample consisted of blood. These TCRs come from a woman aged 30 to 39 in good health. The CDR3 runs from the conserved cysteine through the conserved F or W. The order of the fields is clone size, V gene, CDR3 protein. Not every row has a clone size; where given, it reads once, few, many or a size class.

clone_size: NA
v_call: TRBV6-4
cdr3_aa: CASSEAGTSGRGEQFF

clone_size: few
v_call: TRBV11-2
cdr3_aa: CASSFLGSNQPQHF

clone_size: few
v_call: TRBV11-3
cdr3_aa: CASSLGPGETQYF

clone_size: NA
v_call: TRBV19
cdr3_aa: CASSPDRDRYQPQHF

clone_size: NA
v_call: TRBV7-9
cdr3_aa: CASSLDRHNEQFF

clone_size: NA
v_call: TRBV14
cdr3_aa: CASSQGWGAVEYNSPLHF

clone_size: NA
v_call: TRBV3-1/TRBV3-2
cdr3_aa: CASSRSGQSNYGYTF

clone_size: once
v_call: TRBV28
cdr3_aa: CASRTGTSGSSYNEQFF

clone_size: NA
v_call: TRBV27
cdr3_aa: CASSPSTGTGIAGELFF

clone_size: NA
v_call: TRBV2
cdr3_aa: CATRDVTYGYTF

clone_size: NA
v_call: TRBV24-1
cdr3_aa: CATRNGVTGEKLFF

clone_size: NA
v_call: TRBV18
cdr3_aa: CASSPSWGNEQFF

clone_size: NA
v_call: TRBV27
cdr3_aa: CASSSLSTGGASNYGYTF

clone_size: once
v_call: TRBV2
cdr3_aa: CASSFREVAFF

clone_size: NA
v_call: TRBV4-1
cdr3_aa: CASSQLLRGGAPRNEQFF

clone_size: NA
v_call: TRBV6-4
cdr3_aa: CASSGQTNTGELFF